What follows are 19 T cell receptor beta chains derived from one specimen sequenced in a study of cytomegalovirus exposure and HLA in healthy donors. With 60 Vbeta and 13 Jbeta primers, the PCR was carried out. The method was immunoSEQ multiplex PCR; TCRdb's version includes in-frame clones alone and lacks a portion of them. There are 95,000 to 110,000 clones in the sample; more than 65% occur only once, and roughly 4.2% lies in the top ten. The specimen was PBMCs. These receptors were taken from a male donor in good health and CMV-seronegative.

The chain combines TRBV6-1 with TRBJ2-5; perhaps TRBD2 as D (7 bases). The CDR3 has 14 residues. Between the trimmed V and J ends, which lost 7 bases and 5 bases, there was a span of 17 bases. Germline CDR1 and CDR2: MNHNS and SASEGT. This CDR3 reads CASIYRGARETQYF. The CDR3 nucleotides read TGTGCCAGCATATATCGGGGGGCGCGGGAGACCCAGTACTTC.

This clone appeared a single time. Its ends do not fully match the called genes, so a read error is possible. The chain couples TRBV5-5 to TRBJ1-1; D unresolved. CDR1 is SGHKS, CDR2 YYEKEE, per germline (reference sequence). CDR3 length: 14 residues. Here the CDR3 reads CASSLGGLKTEAFF. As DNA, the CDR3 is TGTGCCAGCAGCTTGGGAGGACTGAAAACTGAAGCTTTCTTT.

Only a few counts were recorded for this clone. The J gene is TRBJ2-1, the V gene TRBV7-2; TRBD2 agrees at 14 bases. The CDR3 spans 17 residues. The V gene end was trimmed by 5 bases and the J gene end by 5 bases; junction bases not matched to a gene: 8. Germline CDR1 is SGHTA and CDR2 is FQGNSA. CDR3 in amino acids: CASSRDRGLAGDNEQFF. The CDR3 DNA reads TGTGCCAGCAGCCGAGACAGGGGACTAGCGGGGGACAATGAGCAGTTCTTC.

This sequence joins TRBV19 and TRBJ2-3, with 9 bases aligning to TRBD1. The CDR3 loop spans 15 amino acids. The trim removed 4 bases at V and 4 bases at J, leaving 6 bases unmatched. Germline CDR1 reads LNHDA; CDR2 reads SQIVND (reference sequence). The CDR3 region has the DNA TGTGCCAGTAGTAGGGGACAGGGCAAAGCAGATACGCAGTATTTT. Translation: CASSRGQGKADTQYF.

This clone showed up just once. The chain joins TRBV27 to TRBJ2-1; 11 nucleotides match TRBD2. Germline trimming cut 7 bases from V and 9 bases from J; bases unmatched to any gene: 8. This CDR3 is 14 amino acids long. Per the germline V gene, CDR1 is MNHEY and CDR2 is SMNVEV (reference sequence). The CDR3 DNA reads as TGTGCCAGCAAGCGCCTAGCGGGAGGTGGTGAGCAGTTCTTC. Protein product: CASKRLAGGGEQFF.

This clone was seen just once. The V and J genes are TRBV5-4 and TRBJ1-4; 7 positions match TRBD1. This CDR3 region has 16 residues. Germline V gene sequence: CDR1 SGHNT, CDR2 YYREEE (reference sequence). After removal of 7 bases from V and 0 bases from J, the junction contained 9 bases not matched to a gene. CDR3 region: CASGKGADATNEKLFF. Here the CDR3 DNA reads TGTGCCAGCGGGAAGGGGGCGGATGCAACTAATGAAAAACTGTTTTTT. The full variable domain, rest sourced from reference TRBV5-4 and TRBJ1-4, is ETGVTQSPTHLIKTRGQQVTLRCSSQSGHNTVSWYQQALGQGPQFIFQYYREEENGRGNFPPRFSGLQFPNYSSELNVNALELDDSALYLCASGKGADATNEKLFFGSGTQLSVL.

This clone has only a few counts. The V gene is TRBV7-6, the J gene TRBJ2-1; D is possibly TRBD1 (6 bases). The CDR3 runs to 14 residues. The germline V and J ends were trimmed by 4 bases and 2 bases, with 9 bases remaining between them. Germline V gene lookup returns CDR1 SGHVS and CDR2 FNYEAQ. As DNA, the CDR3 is TGTGCCAGCAGCTCGGGACAACCCTACAATGAGCAGTTCTTC. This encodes CASSSGQPYNEQFF.

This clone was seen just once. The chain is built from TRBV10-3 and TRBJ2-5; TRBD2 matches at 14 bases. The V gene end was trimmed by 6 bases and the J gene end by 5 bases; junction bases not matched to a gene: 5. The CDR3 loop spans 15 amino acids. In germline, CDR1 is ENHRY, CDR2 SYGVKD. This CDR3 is CAIRLGLAGAETQYF. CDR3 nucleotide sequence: TGTGCCATCAGGCTGGGACTAGCGGGAGCTGAGACCCAGTACTTC.

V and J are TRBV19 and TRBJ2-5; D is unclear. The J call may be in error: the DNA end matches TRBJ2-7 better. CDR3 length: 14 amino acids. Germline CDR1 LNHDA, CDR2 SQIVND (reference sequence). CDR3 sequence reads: CASSIGQAFDEQYF. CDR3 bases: TGTGCCAGTAGTATAGGGCAGGCCTTTGACGAGCAGTACTTC.

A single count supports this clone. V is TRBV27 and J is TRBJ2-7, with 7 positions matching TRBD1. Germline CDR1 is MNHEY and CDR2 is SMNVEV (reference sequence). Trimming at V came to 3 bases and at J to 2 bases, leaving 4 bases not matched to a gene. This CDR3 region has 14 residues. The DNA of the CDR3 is TGTGCCAGCAGTTTGAGAGGGGGCCCCTACGAGCAGTACTTC. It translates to CASSLRGGPYEQYF.

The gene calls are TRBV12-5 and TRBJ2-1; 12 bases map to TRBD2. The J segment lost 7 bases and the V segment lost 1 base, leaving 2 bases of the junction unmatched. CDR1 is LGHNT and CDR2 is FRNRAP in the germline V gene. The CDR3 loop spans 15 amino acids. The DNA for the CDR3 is TGTGCTAGTGGTTTGGGGCTAGCGGGGGGGAATGAGCAGTTCTTC. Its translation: CASGLGLAGGNEQFF.

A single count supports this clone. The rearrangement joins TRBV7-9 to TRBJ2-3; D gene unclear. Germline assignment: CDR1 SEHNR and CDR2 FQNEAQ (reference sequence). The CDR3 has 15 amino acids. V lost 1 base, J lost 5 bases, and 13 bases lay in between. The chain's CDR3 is CASSLDGAFGDTQYF. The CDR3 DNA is TGTGCCAGCAGCTTAGACGGAGCGTTCGGAGATACGCAGTATTTT.

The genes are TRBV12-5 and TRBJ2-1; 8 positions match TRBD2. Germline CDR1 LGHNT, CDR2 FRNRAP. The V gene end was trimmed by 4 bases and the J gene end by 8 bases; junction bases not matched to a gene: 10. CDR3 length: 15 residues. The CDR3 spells CASGSPGLVFYEQFF. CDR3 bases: TGTGCTAGTGGTTCTCCGGGACTAGTTTTTTATGAGCAGTTCTTC.

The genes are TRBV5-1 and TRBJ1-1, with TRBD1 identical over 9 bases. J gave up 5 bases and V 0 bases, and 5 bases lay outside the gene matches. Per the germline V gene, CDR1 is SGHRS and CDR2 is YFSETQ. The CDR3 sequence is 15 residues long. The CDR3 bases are TGCGCCAGCAGCTTGGTTACAGGGGGCCTTACTGAAGCTTTCTTT. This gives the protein CASSLVTGGLTEAFF. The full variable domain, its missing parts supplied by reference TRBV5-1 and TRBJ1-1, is KAGVTQTPRYLIKTRGQQVTLSCSPISGHRSVSWYQQTPGQGLQFLFEYFSETQRNKGNFPGRFSGRQFSNSRSEMNVSTLELGDSALYLCASSLVTGGLTEAFFGQGTRLTVV.

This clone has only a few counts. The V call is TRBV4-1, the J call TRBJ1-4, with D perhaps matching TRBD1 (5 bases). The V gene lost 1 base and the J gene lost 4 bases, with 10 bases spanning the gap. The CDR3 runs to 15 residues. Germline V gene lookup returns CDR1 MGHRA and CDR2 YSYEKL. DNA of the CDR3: TGCGCCAGCAGCCAAGTTGGGGGGGGTAATGAAAAACTGTTTTTT. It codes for CASSQVGGGNEKLFF.

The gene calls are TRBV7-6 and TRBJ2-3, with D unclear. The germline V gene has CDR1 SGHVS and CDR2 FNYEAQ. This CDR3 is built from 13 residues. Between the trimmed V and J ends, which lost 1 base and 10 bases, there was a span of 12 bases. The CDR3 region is CASSLVRQDPQYF. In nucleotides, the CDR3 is TGTGCCAGCAGCTTAGTCAGGCAGGATCCGCAGTATTTT.

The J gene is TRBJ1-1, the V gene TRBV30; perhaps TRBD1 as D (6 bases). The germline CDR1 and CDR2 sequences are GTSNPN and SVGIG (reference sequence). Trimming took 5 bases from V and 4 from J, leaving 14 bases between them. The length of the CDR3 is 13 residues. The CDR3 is CAWLTTGTTEAFF. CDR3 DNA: TGTGCCTGGCTGACAACAGGGACCACTGAAGCTTTCTTT.

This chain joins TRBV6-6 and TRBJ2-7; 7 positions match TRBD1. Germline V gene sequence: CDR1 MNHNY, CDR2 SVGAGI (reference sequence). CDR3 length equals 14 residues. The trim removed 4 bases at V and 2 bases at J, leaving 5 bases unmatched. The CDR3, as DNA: TGTGCCAGCAGTTCAGGACAGGTTCCCTACGAGCAGTACTTC. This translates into CASSSGQVPYEQYF.

The CDR3 nucleotides read TGTGCCTGGACCAGCGGGAGGGGCAATGAGCAGTTCTTC. This encodes CAWTSGRGNEQFF. The chain carries TRBV30 and TRBJ2-1; 10 nucleotides agree with TRBD2. The CDR3 consists of 13 residues. CDR1 and CDR2 (germline): GTSNPN, SVGIG (reference sequence). After removal of 4 bases from V and 6 bases from J, the junction contained 3 bases not matched to a gene.